Reported below is one T cell receptor beta chain. Its antigen remains unknown. The record originates from a study of beta chain features in type 1 diabetes. General observations from the study: Cells with high TCR expression could be over-represented when cDNA is sequenced.

Expressed TCRB transcripts were sequenced after all isolated RNA was converted to cDNA. Libraries were prepared by immunoSEQ multiplex PCR; TCRdb keeps only in-frame clonotypes and omits some of them. The table shows 200,000 to 300,000 clones, with about 71% occurring only once. The CDR3 runs 13 residues. Per the germline V gene, CDR1 is SNHLY and CDR2 is FYNNEI. V lost 0 bases, J lost 13 bases, and 13 bases lay in between. This TCR derives from a man aged 30 to 45 in good health. The chain employs TRBV2 and TRBJ2-4; TRBD1 is a possible D gene (6 bases). The sequencing input was naive CD4+ T cells from blood. The CDR3 region is CASSEATLTGQYF. The CDR3 DNA sequence: TGTGCCAGCAGTGAAGCAACCCTGACAGGCCAGTACTTC.